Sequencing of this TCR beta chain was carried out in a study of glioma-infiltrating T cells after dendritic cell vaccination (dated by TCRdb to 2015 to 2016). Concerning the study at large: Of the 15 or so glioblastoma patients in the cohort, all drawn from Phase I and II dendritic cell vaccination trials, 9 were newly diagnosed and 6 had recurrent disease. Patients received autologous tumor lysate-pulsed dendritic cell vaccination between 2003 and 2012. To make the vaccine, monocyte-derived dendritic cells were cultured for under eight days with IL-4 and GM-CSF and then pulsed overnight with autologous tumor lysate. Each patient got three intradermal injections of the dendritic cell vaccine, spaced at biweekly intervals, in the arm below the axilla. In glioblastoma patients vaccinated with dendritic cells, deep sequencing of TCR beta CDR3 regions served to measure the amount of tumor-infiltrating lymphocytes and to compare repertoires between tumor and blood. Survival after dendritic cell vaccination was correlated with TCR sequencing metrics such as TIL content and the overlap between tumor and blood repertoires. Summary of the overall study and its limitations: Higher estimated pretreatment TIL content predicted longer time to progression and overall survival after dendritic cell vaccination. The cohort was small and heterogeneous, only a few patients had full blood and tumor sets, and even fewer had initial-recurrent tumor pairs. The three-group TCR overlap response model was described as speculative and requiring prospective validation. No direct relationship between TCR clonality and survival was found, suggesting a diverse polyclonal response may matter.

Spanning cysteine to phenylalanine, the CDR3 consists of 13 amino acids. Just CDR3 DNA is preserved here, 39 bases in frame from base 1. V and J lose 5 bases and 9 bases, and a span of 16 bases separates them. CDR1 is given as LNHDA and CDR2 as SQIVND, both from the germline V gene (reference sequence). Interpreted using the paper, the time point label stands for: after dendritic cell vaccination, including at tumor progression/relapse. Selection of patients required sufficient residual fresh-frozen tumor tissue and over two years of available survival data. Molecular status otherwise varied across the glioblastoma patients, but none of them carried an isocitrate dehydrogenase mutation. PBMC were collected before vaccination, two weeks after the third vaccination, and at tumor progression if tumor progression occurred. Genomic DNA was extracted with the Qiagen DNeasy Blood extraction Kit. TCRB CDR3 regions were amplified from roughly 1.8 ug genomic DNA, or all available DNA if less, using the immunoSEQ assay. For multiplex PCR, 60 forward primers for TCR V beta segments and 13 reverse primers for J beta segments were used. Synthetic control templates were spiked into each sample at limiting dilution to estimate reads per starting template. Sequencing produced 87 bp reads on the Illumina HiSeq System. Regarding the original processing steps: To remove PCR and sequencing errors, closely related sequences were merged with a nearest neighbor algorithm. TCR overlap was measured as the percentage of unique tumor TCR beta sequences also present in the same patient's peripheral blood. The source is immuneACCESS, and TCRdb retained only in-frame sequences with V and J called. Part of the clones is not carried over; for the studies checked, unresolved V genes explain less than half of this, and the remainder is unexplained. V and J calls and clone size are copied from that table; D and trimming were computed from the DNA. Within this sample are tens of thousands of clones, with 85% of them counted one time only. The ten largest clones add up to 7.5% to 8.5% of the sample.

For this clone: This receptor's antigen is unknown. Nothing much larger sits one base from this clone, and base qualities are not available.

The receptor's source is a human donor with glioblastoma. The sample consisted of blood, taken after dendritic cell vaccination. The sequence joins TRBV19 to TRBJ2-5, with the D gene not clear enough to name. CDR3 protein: CASSSDPARAQYF. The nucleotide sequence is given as TGTGCCAGTAGTTCAGACCCGGCTCGGGCCCAGTACTTC.